Sequencing of this TCR beta chain was carried out in a study of OX40 agonist ivuxolimab in advanced cancers. This CDR3 is built from 14 residues. Looked up from germline, CDR1 is SGHRS and CDR2 is YFSETQ. V gave up 1 base and J gave up 0 bases, with 7 bases separating them. Assay used: immunoSEQ multiplex PCR; TCRdb lists only in-frame clones, some missing. Of more than 50,000 clones detected, 75% to 90% appear once; the ten largest clones hold under 2.5%. The TCR sequence derives from an adult with an advanced solid tumor such as melanoma, head and neck, liver or kidney cancer. This sample comprised CD4+ or CD8+ T cells sorted from blood, obtained in a trial of the OX40 agonist ivuxolimab. This chain links TRBV5-1 with TRBJ1-1; D is ambiguous. CDR3 DNA: TGCGCCAGCAGCTTGCCCGGGATGAACACTGAAGCTTTCTTT. Its translation is CASSLPGMNTEAFF. The whole variable domain, remainder taken from reference TRBV5-1 and TRBJ1-1, is KAGVTQTPRYLIKTRGQQVTLSCSPISGHRSVSWYQQTPGQGLQFLFEYFSETQRNKGNFPGRFSGRQFSNSRSEMNVSTLELGDSALYLCASSLPGMNTEAFFGQGTRLTVV.